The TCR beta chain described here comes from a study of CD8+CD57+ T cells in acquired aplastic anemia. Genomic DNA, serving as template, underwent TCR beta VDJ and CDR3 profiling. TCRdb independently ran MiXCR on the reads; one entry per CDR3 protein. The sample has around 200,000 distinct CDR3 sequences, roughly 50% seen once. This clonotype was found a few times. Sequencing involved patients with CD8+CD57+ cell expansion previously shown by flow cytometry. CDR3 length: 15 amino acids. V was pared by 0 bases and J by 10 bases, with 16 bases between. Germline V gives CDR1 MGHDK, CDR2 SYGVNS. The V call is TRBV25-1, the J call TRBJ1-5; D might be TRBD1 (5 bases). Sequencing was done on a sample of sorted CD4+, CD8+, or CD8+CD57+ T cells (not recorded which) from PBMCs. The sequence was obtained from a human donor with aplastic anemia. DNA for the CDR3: TGTGCCAGCAGTGAATATCCCAGGGATCGGTATCCCCAGCATTTT. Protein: CASSEYPRDRYPQHF.